This T cell receptor (beta chain) was recorded in a study of blood T cell repertoires in COVID-19 (TCRdb year 2020). For the wider study: The collaborator samples originated in the United States, Italy and Spain and spanned the acute and convalescent phases of COVID-19. The material from the prospective study consisted of cDNA or gDNA derived from T cells, B-cell-depleted T cells, or PBMCs. Subjects who had been exposed to COVID-19, were actively infected with it, or had recovered from it provided the deeply sampled blood TCRbeta repertoires that made up the dataset. The repertoires were made available in a free public database intended to serve as a resource for research on the immune response to SARS-CoV-2. Samples were obtained from the ongoing ImmuneRACE study (first 160 participants) and from 950 to 1,500 subjects provided by 6 global collaborators. Sample metadata almost always included a de-identified subject ID, COVID-19 status, age in years and sex. HLA class I and class II types, where available, came from metadata supplied by the sample provider rather than from assay-based typing.

The collaborating institutions used their own protocols to collect whole blood in K2EDTA tubes. Collaborator samples were shipped for TCRbeta analysis as frozen whole blood, isolated PBMCs, or DNA extracted from either sample type. To note about this clone: Its antigen target is currently unknown. No per-base quality is available; no much larger clone lies one base away.

TCRbeta CDR3 regions were amplified from genomic DNA by means of the immunoSEQ Assay, a bias-controlled multiplex PCR. Regarding the original processing steps: Within the assay, amplification of reference gene primers was used to estimate how many nucleated cells each sample contained. Sequence reads were collapsed and filtered to measure the absolute abundance of every unique TCRbeta CDR3 rearrangement. For each sample, productive Simpson clonality was calculated as the square root of Simpson's diversity index over productive rearrangements. TCRdb holds this immuneACCESS table with in-frame rearrangements only. Some clones are missing; in checked studies, unresolved V genes explain under half, and the rest has no known cause. For V, J and clone size, that table is used; D and trimming come from the DNA. The table for this sample lists around 130,000 clones; roughly 79% of them were counted only once. 11% of the sample goes to the ten largest clones.

The CDR3 goes from the cysteine to the phenylalanine over 13 residues. The only DNA kept is the CDR3, 39 bases in frame from the first base. A distance of 15 bases separates the germline ends of V and J, which lose 7 bases and 6 bases respectively. The study at large found these results: The amount of clinical and demographic metadata varied by source and participant and was provided uncurated.

The sequenced material came from peripheral blood. The receptor's source is a human donor in a cohort sampled during active COVID-19. Here the chain combines TRBV12-3 or TRBV12-4 and TRBJ1-1; matching of 6 bases hints at TRBD1 as the D gene. In nucleotides, the sequence is TGTGCCAGCATCCTTGGGGGCCTTTCTGAAGCTTTCTTT. This translates into CASILGGLSEAFF.